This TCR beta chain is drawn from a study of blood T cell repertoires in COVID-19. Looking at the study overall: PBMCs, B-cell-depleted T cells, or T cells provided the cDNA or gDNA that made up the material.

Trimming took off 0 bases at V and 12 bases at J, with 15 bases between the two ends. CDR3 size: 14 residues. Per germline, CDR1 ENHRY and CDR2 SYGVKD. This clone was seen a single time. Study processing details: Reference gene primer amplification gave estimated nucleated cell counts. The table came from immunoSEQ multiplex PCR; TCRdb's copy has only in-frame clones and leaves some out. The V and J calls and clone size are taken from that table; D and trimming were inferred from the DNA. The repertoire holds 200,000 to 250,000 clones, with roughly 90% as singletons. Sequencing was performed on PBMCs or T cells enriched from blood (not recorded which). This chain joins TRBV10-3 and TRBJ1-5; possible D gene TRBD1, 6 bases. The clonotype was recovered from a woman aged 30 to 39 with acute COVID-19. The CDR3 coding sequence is TGTGCCATCAGTGAGTCTTCAGGGGTTTTCCTCCAGCATTTT. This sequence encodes CAISESSGVFLQHF.